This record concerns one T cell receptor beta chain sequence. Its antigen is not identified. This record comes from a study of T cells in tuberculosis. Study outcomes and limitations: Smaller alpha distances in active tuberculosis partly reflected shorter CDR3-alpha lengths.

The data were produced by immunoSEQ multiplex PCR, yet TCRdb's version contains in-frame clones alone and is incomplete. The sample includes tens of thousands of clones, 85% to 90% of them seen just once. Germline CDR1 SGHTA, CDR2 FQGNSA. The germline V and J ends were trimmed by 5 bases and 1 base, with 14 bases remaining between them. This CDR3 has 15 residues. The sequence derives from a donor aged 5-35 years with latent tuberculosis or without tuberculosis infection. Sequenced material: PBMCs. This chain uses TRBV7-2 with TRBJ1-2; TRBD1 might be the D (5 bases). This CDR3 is CASSPGSGVNYGYTF. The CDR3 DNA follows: TGTGCCAGCAGCCCCGGGTCGGGGGTTAACTATGGCTACACCTTC.